Listed here are 28 T cell receptor beta chains from one sample, sequenced in a study of blood T cell repertoires in COVID-19. The assay was immunoSEQ multiplex PCR, and TCRdb's table has in-frame clones only and misses some. Of 120,000 or so clones listed, less than 90% are singletons. The material sequenced was peripheral blood. These TCRs come from a woman of 80 years or more with acute or convalescent COVID-19.

V and J are TRBV2 and TRBJ1-2; 9 bases fit TRBD1. Germline V gives CDR1 SNHLY, CDR2 FYNNEI. The V and J ends lost 5 bases and 4 bases, in that order; junction bases with no gene match: 5. CDR3 length: 14 amino acids. The CDR3 DNA reads TGTGCCAGCAGTCCCGGACAGGGGAGCTATGGCTACACCTTC. As protein: CASSPGQGSYGYTF.

The DNA for the CDR3 is TGTGCCAGCAGCCCCTGGACAGGGGGTTTGGTGAACACTGAAGCTTTCTTT. It is translated as CASSPWTGGLVNTEAFF. This chain connects TRBV5-4 to TRBJ1-1, with 10 bases that match TRBD1. Germline V lookup: CDR1 SGHNT, CDR2 YYREEE (reference sequence). The ends lost 4 bases at V and 0 bases at J; junction bases unmatched: 9. This CDR3 comprises 17 residues. The full variable domain, completed using reference TRBV5-4 and TRBJ1-1, is ETGVTQSPTHLIKTRGQQVTLRCSSQSGHNTVSWYQQALGQGPQFIFQYYREEENGRGNFPPRFSGLQFPNYSSELNVNALELDDSALYLCASSPWTGGLVNTEAFFGQGTRLTVV.

This chain links TRBV19 with TRBJ2-1; the D gene is possibly TRBD2 (6 bases). V was trimmed by 5 bases and J by 7 bases, leaving 18 bases between them. The CDR3 contains 15 residues. CDR1 and CDR2 from the germline V gene are LNHDA and SQIVND (reference sequence). The CDR3: CASSQMTGTWNEQFF. CDR3 bases: TGTGCCAGTAGTCAGATGACCGGGACTTGGAATGAGCAGTTCTTC.

This sequence joins TRBV24-1 and TRBJ1-2, with a possible D match to TRBD1 (5 bases). Trimming shortened V by 9 bases and J by 8 bases, and 24 bases separated the two germline ends. The CDR3 length is 15 residues. CDR1 is KGHDR and CDR2 is SFDVKD in the germline V gene. CDR3 coding DNA: TGTGCCACCTCCCCAAGCTCCCAGGGATATACGGGCTACACCTTC. This sequence encodes CATSPSSQGYTGYTF.

The J gene is TRBJ1-3, the V gene TRBV4-3; no firm D call. The germline V and J ends were trimmed by 8 bases and 0 bases, with 14 bases remaining between them. CDR3 length: 15 residues. Looked up from germline, CDR1 is LGHNA and CDR2 is YSLEER. The CDR3, as DNA: TGCGCCAGCCCTGTACCCCTAAGCTCTGGAAACACCATATATTTT. Translation: CASPVPLSSGNTIYF.

The chain couples TRBV19 to TRBJ1-4, with TRBD1 matching over 7 bases. With V trimmed by 4 bases and J by 3 bases, 17 bases remained unmatched. The CDR3 sequence is 19 residues long. Germline V gene data show CDR1 as LNHDA and CDR2 as SQIVND (reference sequence). The CDR3 is CASSKGQSRYHRANEKLFF. The CDR3, as DNA: TGTGCCAGTAGTAAGGGACAGTCACGCTACCATCGCGCTAATGAAAAACTGTTTTTT.

This chain links TRBV9 with TRBJ1-3, with D possibly TRBD1 on 6 matching bases. The CDR3 spans 14 residues. Germline-derived CDR1 and CDR2 are SGDLS and YYNGEE. The V and J ends lost 4 bases and 4 bases respectively, with 12 bases between them. CDR3 sequence reads: CASSSLTGGNTIYF. CDR3 bases: TGTGCCAGCAGCTCTCTGACAGGAGGAAACACCATATATTTT.

V is TRBV14 and J is TRBJ2-2; 11 bases align to TRBD2. The trim removed 4 bases at V and 1 base at J, leaving 5 bases unmatched. From germline, CDR1 is SGHDN and CDR2 FVKESK. This CDR3 is built from 17 residues. The CDR3 coding sequence is TGTGCCAGCAGCCCGTGGGGGACTAGCGGGAACACCGGGGAGCTGTTTTTT. Protein product: CASSPWGTSGNTGELFF.

The CDR3 region is CASSHGGVHARVVYGYTF. CDR3 DNA: TGTGCCAGCAGCCATGGTGGGGTCCACGCGAGGGTGGTCTATGGCTACACCTTC. The chain carries TRBV5-6 and TRBJ1-2, with D uncertain. The CDR3 covers 18 residues. Per the germline V gene, CDR1 is SGHDT and CDR2 is YYEEEE. Trimming took 4 bases from V and 4 from J, leaving 26 bases between them.

The chain joins TRBV6-5 to TRBJ1-2; D ambiguous. The CDR3 extends over 13 amino acids. Germline loops: CDR1 MNHEY, CDR2 SVGAGI. V was clipped by 8 bases and J by 4 bases, with 14 bases between them. The CDR3 coding sequence is TGTGCCAGCGGCCGGGATCAAGGCTATGGCTACACCTTC. This encodes CASGRDQGYGYTF.

V usage is TRBV7-9 and J usage is TRBJ1-2; no clear D. V dropped 5 bases and J dropped 1 base, with 5 bases sitting between them. The CDR3 loop spans 12 amino acids. CDR1 is SEHNR, CDR2 FQNEAQ, per germline (reference sequence). CDR3 bases: TGTGCCAGCAGCCCCAATAACTATGGCTACACCTTC. Encoded protein: CASSPNNYGYTF.

This chain connects TRBV28 to TRBJ2-2; 9 bases line up with TRBD1. This CDR3 contains 15 residues. The J segment lost 7 bases and the V segment lost 6 bases, leaving 9 bases of the junction unmatched. Looked up from germline, CDR1 is MDHEN and CDR2 is SYDVKM. The CDR3 sequence: CASSSGTGFYGELFF. CDR3 bases: TGTGCCAGCAGCTCCGGGACAGGGTTTTACGGGGAGCTGTTTTTT. Full variable domain (outside the CDR3, taken from reference TRBV28 and TRBJ2-2): DVKVTQSSRYLVKRTGEKVFLECVQDMDHENMFWYRQDPGLGLRLIYFSYDVKMKEKGDIPEGYSVSREKKERFSLILESASTNQTSMYLCASSSGTGFYGELFFGEGSRLTVL.

The rearrangement joins TRBV4-1 to TRBJ1-3; D perhaps matches TRBD1 (6 bases). The CDR3 loop spans 16 amino acids. The V gene's germline CDR1 is MGHRA and CDR2 YSYEKL. V lost 3 bases to trimming and J lost 2 bases, with 14 bases between them. The CDR3 bases are TGCGCCAGCAGCCAGCGGCAGGGGATAGCTGGAAACACCATATATTTT. This sequence encodes CASSQRQGIAGNTIYF.

The rearrangement joins TRBV5-4 to TRBJ2-6; the D is unclear. V was cut by 0 bases and J by 2 bases, with 9 bases left in between. This CDR3 has 16 amino acids. Germline V gives CDR1 SGHNT, CDR2 YYREEE (reference sequence). Here the CDR3 reads CASSLALGPGANVLTF. For the CDR3, the DNA is TGTGCCAGCAGCTTGGCTTTGGGCCCTGGGGCCAACGTCCTGACTTTC.

CDR3 nucleotide sequence: TGTGCCAGCAGTGCCCAACGGAATGAGCAGTTCTTC. Its translation: CASSAQRNEQFF. V is TRBV28 and J is TRBJ2-1; unclear D gene. CDR3 size: 12 residues. The germline gives CDR1 MDHEN, CDR2 SYDVKM. V was cut by 5 bases and J by 7 bases, with 9 bases left in between.

This chain uses TRBV12-3 or TRBV12-4 with TRBJ1-1; D remains unclear. The CDR3 sequence is 12 residues long. Trimming shortened V by 5 bases and J by 3 bases, and 7 bases separated the two germline ends. The CDR3 loop reads CASSPRDTEAFF. DNA of the CDR3: TGTGCCAGCAGTCCGCGTGACACTGAAGCTTTCTTT.

The chain joins TRBV7-9 to TRBJ2-5; TRBD2 might be the D (5 bases). Germline loops: CDR1 SEHNR, CDR2 FQNEAQ (reference sequence). Trimming took off 4 bases at V and 5 bases at J, with 14 bases between the two ends. The CDR3 runs to 14 residues. The CDR3 DNA reads as TGTGCCAGCAGCTCAGTCGAGGGCAGGGAGACCCAGTACTTC. This translates into CASSSVEGRETQYF.

This clone was seen just once. This rearrangement joins TRBV6-5 to TRBJ2-3; D might be TRBD2 (6 bases). This CDR3 is 14 amino acids long. Trimming cost V 7 bases and J 2 bases, with 13 bases left between them. The germline CDR1 and CDR2 sequences are MNHEY and SVGAGI. The CDR3 region has the DNA TGTGCCAGCAAAGAGGGACTTATCACAGATACGCAGTATTTT. Translation: CASKEGLITDTQYF.

This sequence joins TRBV12-1 and TRBJ1-1. TRBV12-1 constitutes a pseudogene. The CDR3 is 13 amino acids. CDR3 in DNA: TGTGCCAGCAGGGAGGGGGGGGACACTGAAGCTTTCTTT. This encodes CASREGGDTEAFF.

DNA for the CDR3: TGTGCCAGCAGCCCTCAAGGACAGGCGGAAAGAAACACCATATATTTT. It is translated as CASSPQGQAERNTIYF. V usage is TRBV7-2 and J usage is TRBJ1-3, with 7 bases aligning to TRBD1. Germline V gene lookup returns CDR1 SGHTA and CDR2 FQGNSA. J gave up 5 bases and V 5 bases, and 12 bases lay outside the gene matches. This CDR3 spans 16 amino acids. Full variable domain (rest looked up from reference TRBV7-2 and TRBJ1-3): GAGVSQSPSNKVTEKGKDVELRCDPISGHTALYWYRQSLGQGLEFLIYFQGNSAPDKSGLPSDRFSAERTGGSVSTLTIQRTQQEDSAVYLCASSPQGQAERNTIYFGEGSWLTVV.

This sequence joins TRBV4-1 and TRBJ1-6, with unresolved D. Per germline, CDR1 MGHRA and CDR2 YSYEKL. The CDR3 sequence is 18 residues long. Trimming took 0 bases from V and 7 from J, leaving 19 bases between them. The CDR3 DNA follows: TGCGCCAGCAGCCAAGATAGCTCGGCGGCCGCCCAAAATTCACCCCTCCACTTT. This sequence encodes CASSQDSSAAAQNSPLHF.

In this sample, this clone turned up once. V and J are TRBV18 and TRBJ1-6; D perhaps matches TRBD1 (6 bases). CDR1 KGHSH and CDR2 LQKENI come from the germline V gene. There are 16 residues in the CDR3. Trimming removed 5 bases at V and 5 bases at J, with 16 bases between. The CDR3 DNA sequence: TGTGCCAGCTCAGCCAATACAGGGTTACATAATTCACCCCTCCACTTT. It codes for CASSANTGLHNSPLHF.

The CDR3 DNA sequence: TGCGCCAGCAGCCAAGAACCAACAGGGAACGGGTTGAACACTGAAGCTTTCTTT. Protein: CASSQEPTGNGLNTEAFF. V and J are TRBV4-3 and TRBJ1-1; possible D gene TRBD1, 6 bases. This CDR3 is 18 amino acids long. V was shortened by 0 bases and J by 0 bases, with 17 bases between the two germline ends. CDR1 LGHNA and CDR2 YSLEER come from the germline V gene.

V gene TRBV5-6 combines with J gene TRBJ1-1; D is ambiguous. The germline gives CDR1 SGHDT, CDR2 YYEEEE. Trimming stripped 0 bases from V and 2 bases from J, with 14 bases between. The CDR3 is made up of 16 amino acids. The DNA for the CDR3 is TGTGCCAGCAGCTTGGGGCATCCATTCTCCAACACTGAAGCTTTCTTT. This codes for CASSLGHPFSNTEAFF.

Concerning this clone: At one boundary the junction diverges from the germline segment, which might be a read error. V and J are TRBV6-2 or TRBV6-3 and TRBJ2-5, with 8 bases identical to TRBD2. The germline CDR1 and CDR2 sequences are MNHEY and SVGEGT. This CDR3 has 15 residues. CDR3 DNA sequence: TGTGCCACCAGTAGAGCGGGGACTAGGCGGGAGACCCAGTACTTC. This gives the protein CATSRAGTRRETQYF.

DNA for the CDR3: TGTGCCAGCATTAAGGGAGGCTCTGGAAACACCATATATTTT. Its translation: CASIKGGSGNTIYF. This chain connects TRBV6-5 to TRBJ1-3, with no clear D. Germline CDR1 MNHEY, CDR2 SVGAGI. With 7 bases removed from V and 0 bases from J, the gap between germline ends came to 10 bases. The CDR3 contains 14 residues.

This chain joins TRBV27 and TRBJ1-6, with 10 bases matching TRBD1. The CDR3 length is 18 residues. Trimming cost V 3 bases and J 0 bases; bases outside gene matches: 5. The germline V gene encodes CDR1 MNHEY and CDR2 SMNVEV (reference sequence). The CDR3 DNA reads as TGTGCCAGCAGTTTGTCCGGACAGGGGGTCTCCTATAATTCACCCCTCCACTTT. This gives the protein CASSLSGQGVSYNSPLHF.

The chain is built from TRBV4-2 and TRBJ1-1; TRBD1 is a possible D gene (5 bases). There are 14 residues in the CDR3. Trimming shortened V by 1 base and J by 5 bases, and 11 bases separated the two germline ends. Germline V gene data show CDR1 as LGHNA and CDR2 as YNFKEQ. CDR3: CASSQVGGWTEAFF. In nucleotides, the CDR3 is TGTGCCAGCAGCCAAGTTGGGGGGTGGACTGAAGCTTTCTTT.